A single sample gave rise to the 12 T cell receptor beta chains below, sequenced in a study of vaccination effects on CD4 cells after COVID-19. These TCRs' antigens remain unknown. Using viral peptide pools, the ViraFEST assay grew out antigen-specific CD4+ T cells prior to sequencing. Culturing for about ten days preceded CD4+ T cell isolation. The person acquired a PCR-confirmed SARS-CoV-2 infection between March and December 2020. The assay was immunoSEQ multiplex PCR, and TCRdb's table has in-frame clones only and misses some. The data hold 45,000 to 70,000 clones, with under 80% observed a single time. The starting material was CD4+ T cells from PBMCs cultured with HIV peptides, obtained before COVID-19 vaccination. Stated subset: HIV-1 Nef peptide pool negative control/reference culture. The source is a human donor who had a prior SARS-CoV-2 infection.

The chain links TRBV7-2 to TRBJ2-6; no clear D gene. Germline CDR1 reads SGHTA; CDR2 reads FQGNSA. V was shortened by 0 bases and J by 0 bases, with 3 bases between the two germline ends. This CDR3 is 15 amino acids long. This CDR3 reads CASSLAVSGANVLTF. CDR3 nucleotides: TGTGCCAGCAGCTTAGCGGTCTCTGGGGCCAACGTCCTGACTTTC.

The chain employs TRBV2 and TRBJ2-5, with D possibly TRBD2 on 5 matching bases. CDR1 and CDR2 from the germline V gene are SNHLY and FYNNEI. The CDR3 runs to 11 residues. The germline V and J ends were trimmed by 6 bases and 4 bases, with 6 bases remaining between them. DNA for the CDR3: TGTGCCAGCAGCGAGGGAGAGACCCAGTACTTC. Translating gives CASSEGETQYF. The full variable domain, its missing parts supplied by reference TRBV2 and TRBJ2-5, is EPEVTQTPSHQVTQMGQEVILRCVPISNHLYFYWYRQILGQKVEFLVSFYNNEISEKSEIFDDQFSVERPDGSNFTLKIRSTKLEDSAMYFCASSEGETQYFGPGTRLLVL.

Of note for this clone: At one of its ends the junction is not consistent with the germline gene, which may arise from a read error. The genes are TRBV7-9 and TRBJ1-1; no reliable D call. The length of the CDR3 is 11 residues. Germline assignment: CDR1 SEHNR and CDR2 FQNEAQ (reference sequence). CDR3 sequence reads: CASSPSTDAFF. The CDR3 DNA sequence: TGTGCCAGCAGCCCCTCAACTGACGCTTTCTTT.

V usage is TRBV4-3 and J usage is TRBJ2-2; no clear D gene. CDR1 and CDR2 from the germline V gene are LGHNA and YSLEER. This CDR3 region has 14 residues. V shed 0 bases and J shed 3 bases, with 5 bases lying between them. The CDR3 region has the DNA TGCGCCAGCAGCCAAGAGTCGGACACCGGGGAGCTGTTTTTT. Translation: CASSQESDTGELFF.

The chain recombines TRBV15 with TRBJ2-3, with 7 bases fitting TRBD2. This CDR3 region has 20 residues. CDR1 and CDR2 from the germline V gene are LNHNV and YYDKDF (reference sequence). Trimming at V came to 0 bases and at J to 3 bases, leaving 18 bases not matched to a gene. The CDR3 protein is CATSRDRPLASGEWTDTQYF. The CDR3 DNA is TGTGCCACCAGCAGAGATCGCCCGCTAGCGAGCGGGGAATGGACAGATACGCAGTATTTT.

The rearrangement links TRBV5-6 to TRBJ2-3; D not certain. The CDR3 contains 12 residues. CDR1 is SGHDT, CDR2 YYEEEE, per germline. The V gene lost 2 bases and the J gene lost 3 bases, with 4 bases spanning the gap. DNA of the CDR3: TGTGCCAGCAGCTTTAATACAGATACGCAGTATTTT. As protein: CASSFNTDTQYF. Supplemented by reference TRBV5-6 and TRBJ2-3, the full variable domain reads DAGVTQSPTHLIKTRGQQVTLRCSPKSGHDTVSWYQQALGQGPQFIFQYYEEEERQRGNFPDRFSGHQFPNYSSELNVNALLLGDSALYLCASSFNTDTQYFGPGTRLTVL.

CDR3 region: CASSQPLSPLHF. As DNA, the CDR3 is TGTGCCAGCAGCCAACCACTTTCACCCCTCCACTTT. This sequence joins TRBV3-1 (or the pseudogene TRBV3-2) and TRBJ1-6; D call uncertain. Trimming took off 2 bases at V and 9 bases at J, with 5 bases between the two ends. The CDR3 contains 12 residues. CDR1 LGHDT and CDR2 YNNKEL come from the germline V gene (reference sequence).

In this sample, this clone turned up a few times. The V and J genes are TRBV19 and TRBJ1-1; the D gene is possibly TRBD1 (5 bases). V lost 8 bases, J lost 1 base, and 11 bases lay in between. Germline CDR1 LNHDA, CDR2 SQIVND (reference sequence). The CDR3 length is 13 residues. The CDR3 DNA is TGTGCCAGTTCCCGACAGCCGAACACTGAAGCTTTCTTT. It encodes CASSRQPNTEAFF.

V and J are TRBV5-6 and TRBJ2-5, with 8 bases matching TRBD1. The CDR3 is 15 amino acids. From germline, CDR1 is SGHDT and CDR2 YYEEEE. V lost 1 base to trimming and J lost 3 bases; unmatched junction nucleotides: 5. The CDR3 bases are TGTGCCAGCAGCTTGCTCCTGACAGGGGAAGAGACCCAGTACTTC. Translating gives CASSLLLTGEETQYF.

The sample holds a few counts of this clone. The chain is built from TRBV30 and TRBJ1-1, with D perhaps TRBD1 (6 bases). Trimming left V 3 bases short and J 3 bases short, with 11 bases between. CDR1 is GTSNPN, CDR2 SVGIG, per germline (reference sequence). The CDR3 is 13 amino acids. The CDR3: CAWSRQAYTEAFF. In nucleotides, the CDR3 is TGTGCCTGGAGCCGACAGGCGTACACTGAAGCTTTCTTT.

This clone appeared a few times. The chain is built from TRBV19 and TRBJ1-2, with 7 bases lining up with TRBD1. CDR1 and CDR2 from the germline V gene are LNHDA and SQIVND (reference sequence). The ends lost 2 bases at V and 2 bases at J; junction bases unmatched: 5. The length of the CDR3 is 15 residues. CDR3: CASSIYRQGNYGYTF. CDR3 sequence (DNA): TGTGCCAGTAGTATATATCGACAGGGCAACTATGGCTACACCTTC.

This chain uses TRBV7-9 with TRBJ2-2; 10 positions match TRBD2. Germline V CDR1 and CDR2: SEHNR, FQNEAQ (reference sequence). V shed 6 bases, J shed 0 bases, and the junction held 13 bases outside the gene matches. The CDR3 has 19 residues. The CDR3, as DNA: TGTGCCAGCAGAGTAGCGGGAGGTGGCGTGCGGGCGAACACCGGGGAGCTGTTTTTT. It codes for CASRVAGGGVRANTGELFF. The full variable domain, its missing parts supplied by reference TRBV7-9 and TRBJ2-2, is DTGVSQNPRHKITKRGQNVTFRCDPISEHNRLYWYRQTLGQGPEFLTYFQNEAQLEKSRLLSDRFSAERPKGSFSTLEIQRTEQGDSAMYLCASRVAGGGVRANTGELFFGEGSRLTVL.